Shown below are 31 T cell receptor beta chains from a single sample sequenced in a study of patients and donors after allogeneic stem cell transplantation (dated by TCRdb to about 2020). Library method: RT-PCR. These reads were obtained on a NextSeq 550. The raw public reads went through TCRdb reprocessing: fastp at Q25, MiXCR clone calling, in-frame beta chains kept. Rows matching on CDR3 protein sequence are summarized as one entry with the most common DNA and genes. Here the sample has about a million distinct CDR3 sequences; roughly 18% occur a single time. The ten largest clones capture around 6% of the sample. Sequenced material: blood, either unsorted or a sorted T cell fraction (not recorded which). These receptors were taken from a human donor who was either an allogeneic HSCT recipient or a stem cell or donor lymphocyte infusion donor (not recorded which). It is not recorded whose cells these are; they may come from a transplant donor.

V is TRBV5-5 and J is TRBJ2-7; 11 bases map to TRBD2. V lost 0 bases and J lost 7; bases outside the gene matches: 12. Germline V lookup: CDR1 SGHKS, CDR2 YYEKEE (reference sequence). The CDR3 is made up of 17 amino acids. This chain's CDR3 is CASSLVVTSGDFGEQYF. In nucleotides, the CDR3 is TGTGCCAGCAGCTTGGTTGTGACTAGCGGGGACTTTGGGGAGCAGTACTTC.

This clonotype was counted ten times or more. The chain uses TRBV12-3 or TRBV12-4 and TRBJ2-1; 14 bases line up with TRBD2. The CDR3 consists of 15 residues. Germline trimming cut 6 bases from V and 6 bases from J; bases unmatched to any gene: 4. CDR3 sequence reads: CASRPGTSGGNEQFF. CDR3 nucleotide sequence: TGTGCCAGCAGGCCCGGGACTAGCGGGGGCAATGAGCAGTTCTTC.

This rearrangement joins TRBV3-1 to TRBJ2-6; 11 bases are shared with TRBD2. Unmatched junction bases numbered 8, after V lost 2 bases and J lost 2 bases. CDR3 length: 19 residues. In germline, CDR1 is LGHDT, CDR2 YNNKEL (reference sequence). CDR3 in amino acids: CASSQTETSGITGANVLTF. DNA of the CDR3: TGTGCCAGCAGCCAAACGGAGACTAGCGGGATCACTGGGGCCAACGTCCTGACTTTC.

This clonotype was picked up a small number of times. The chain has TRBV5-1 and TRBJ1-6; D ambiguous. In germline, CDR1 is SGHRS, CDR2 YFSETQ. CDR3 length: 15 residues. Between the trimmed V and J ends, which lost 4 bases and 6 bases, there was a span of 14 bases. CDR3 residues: CASSHREGGNSPLHF. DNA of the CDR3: TGCGCCAGCAGCCACCGGGAGGGCGGTAATTCACCCCTCCACTTT.

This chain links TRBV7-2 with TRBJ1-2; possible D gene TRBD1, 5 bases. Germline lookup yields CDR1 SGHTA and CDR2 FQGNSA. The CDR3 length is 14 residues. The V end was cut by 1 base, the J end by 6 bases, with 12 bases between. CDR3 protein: CASSLGAGGDGYTF. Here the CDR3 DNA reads TGTGCCAGCAGCTTAGGGGCTGGGGGGGATGGCTACACCTTC.

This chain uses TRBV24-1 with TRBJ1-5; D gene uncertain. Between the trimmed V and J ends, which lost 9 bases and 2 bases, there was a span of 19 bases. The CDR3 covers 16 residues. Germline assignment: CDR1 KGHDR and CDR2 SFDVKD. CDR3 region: CATQDRRAGGNQPQHF. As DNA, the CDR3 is TGTGCCACCCAAGACCGACGTGCGGGTGGCAATCAGCCCCAGCATTTT.

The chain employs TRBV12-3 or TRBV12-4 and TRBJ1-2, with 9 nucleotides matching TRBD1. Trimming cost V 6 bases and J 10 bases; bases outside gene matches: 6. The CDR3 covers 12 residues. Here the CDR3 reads CASRRRDRDYTF. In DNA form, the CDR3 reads TGTGCCAGCAGGCGCCGGGACAGGGACTACACCTTC.

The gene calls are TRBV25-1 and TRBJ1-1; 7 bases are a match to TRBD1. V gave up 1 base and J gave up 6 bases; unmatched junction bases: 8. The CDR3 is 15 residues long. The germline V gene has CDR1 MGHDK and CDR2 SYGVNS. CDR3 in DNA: TGTGCCAGCAGTGAATCGCACACCGACAGGGCTGAAGCTTTCTTT. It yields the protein CASSESHTDRAEAFF.

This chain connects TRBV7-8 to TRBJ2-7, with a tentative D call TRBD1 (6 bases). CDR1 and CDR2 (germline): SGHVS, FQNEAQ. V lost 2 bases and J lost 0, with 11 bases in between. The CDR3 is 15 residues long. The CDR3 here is CASSLKTGASYEQYF. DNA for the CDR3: TGTGCCAGCAGCTTAAAGACAGGAGCCTCCTACGAGCAGTACTTC.

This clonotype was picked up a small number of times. CDR3 protein: CASSFRRDRGYGYTF. The DNA for the CDR3 is TGTGCCAGCAGTTTCCGGCGGGACAGGGGCTATGGCTACACCTTC. The chain uses TRBV12-3 or TRBV12-4 and TRBJ1-2; 10 bases line up with TRBD1. CDR3 length equals 15 residues. V was pared by 3 bases and J by 4 bases, with 5 bases of the junction left unmatched.

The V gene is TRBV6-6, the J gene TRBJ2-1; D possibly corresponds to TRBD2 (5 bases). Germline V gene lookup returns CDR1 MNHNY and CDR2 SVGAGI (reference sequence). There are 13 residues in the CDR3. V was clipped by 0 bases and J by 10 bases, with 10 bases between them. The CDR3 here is CASSYSRAIEQFF. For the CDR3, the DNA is TGTGCCAGCAGTTACTCGCGGGCTATCGAGCAGTTCTTC.

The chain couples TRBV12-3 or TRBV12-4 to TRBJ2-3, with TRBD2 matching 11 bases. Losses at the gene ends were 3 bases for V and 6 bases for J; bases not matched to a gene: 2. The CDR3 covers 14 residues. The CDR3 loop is CASSLTSGIDTQYF. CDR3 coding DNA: TGTGCCAGCAGTTTGACTAGCGGGATTGATACGCAGTATTTT.

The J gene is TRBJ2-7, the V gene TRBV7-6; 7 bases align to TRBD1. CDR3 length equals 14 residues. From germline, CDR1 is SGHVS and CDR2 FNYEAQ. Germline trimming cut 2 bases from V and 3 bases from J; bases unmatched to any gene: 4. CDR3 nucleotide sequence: TGTGCCAGCAGCTTATATAGGACAGGCTACGAGCAGTACTTC. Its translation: CASSLYRTGYEQYF.

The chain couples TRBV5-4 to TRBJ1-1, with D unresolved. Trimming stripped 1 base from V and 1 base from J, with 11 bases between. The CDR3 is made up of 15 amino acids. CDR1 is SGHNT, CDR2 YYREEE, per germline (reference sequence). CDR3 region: CASSLTTVKNTEAFF. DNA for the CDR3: TGTGCCAGCAGCTTGACGACCGTCAAGAACACTGAAGCTTTCTTT. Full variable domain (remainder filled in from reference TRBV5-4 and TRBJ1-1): ETGVTQSPTHLIKTRGQQVTLRCSSQSGHNTVSWYQQALGQGPQFIFQYYREEENGRGNFPPRFSGLQFPNYSSELNVNALELDDSALYLCASSLTTVKNTEAFFGQGTRLTVV.

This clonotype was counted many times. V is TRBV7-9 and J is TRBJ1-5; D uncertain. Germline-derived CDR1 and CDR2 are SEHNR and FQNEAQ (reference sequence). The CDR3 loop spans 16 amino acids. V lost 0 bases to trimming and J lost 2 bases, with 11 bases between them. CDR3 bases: TGTGCCAGCAGCTTAGCAAGCGGAGAAGGCAATCAGCCCCAGCATTTT. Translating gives CASSLASGEGNQPQHF.

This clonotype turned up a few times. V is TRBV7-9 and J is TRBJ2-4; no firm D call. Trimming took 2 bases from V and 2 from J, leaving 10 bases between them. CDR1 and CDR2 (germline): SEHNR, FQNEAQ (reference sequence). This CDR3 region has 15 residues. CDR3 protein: CASSLLGISKNIQYF. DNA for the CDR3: TGTGCCAGCAGCTTATTAGGGATCTCCAAAAACATTCAGTACTTC.

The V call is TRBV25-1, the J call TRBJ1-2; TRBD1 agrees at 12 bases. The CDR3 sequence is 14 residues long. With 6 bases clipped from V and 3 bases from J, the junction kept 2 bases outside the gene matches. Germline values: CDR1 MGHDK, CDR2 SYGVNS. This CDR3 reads CASSGTGGDYGYTF. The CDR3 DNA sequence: TGTGCCAGCAGCGGGACAGGGGGCGACTATGGCTACACCTTC.

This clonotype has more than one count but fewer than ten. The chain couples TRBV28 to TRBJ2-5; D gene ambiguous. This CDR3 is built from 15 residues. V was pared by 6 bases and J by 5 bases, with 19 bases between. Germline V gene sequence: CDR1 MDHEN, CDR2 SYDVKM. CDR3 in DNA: TGTGCCAGCAGGACACCTGGATGGCATCTTGAGACCCAGTACTTC. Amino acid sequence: CASRTPGWHLETQYF. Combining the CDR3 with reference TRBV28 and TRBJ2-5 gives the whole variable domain DVKVTQSSRYLVKRTGEKVFLECVQDMDHENMFWYRQDPGLGLRLIYFSYDVKMKEKGDIPEGYSVSREKKERFSLILESASTNQTSMYLCASRTPGWHLETQYFGPGTRLLVL.

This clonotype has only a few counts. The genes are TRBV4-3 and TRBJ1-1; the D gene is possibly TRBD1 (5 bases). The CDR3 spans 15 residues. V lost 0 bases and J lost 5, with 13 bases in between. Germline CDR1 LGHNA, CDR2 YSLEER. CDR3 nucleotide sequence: TGCGCCAGCAGCCAAGATCTACTCCCAGGGACTGAAGCTTTCTTT. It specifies CASSQDLLPGTEAFF.

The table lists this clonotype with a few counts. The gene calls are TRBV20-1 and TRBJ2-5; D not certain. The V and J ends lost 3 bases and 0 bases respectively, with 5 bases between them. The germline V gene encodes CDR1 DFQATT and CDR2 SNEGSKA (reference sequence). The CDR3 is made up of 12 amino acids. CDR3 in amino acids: CSASMNQETQYF. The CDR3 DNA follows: TGCAGTGCTAGCATGAACCAAGAGACCCAGTACTTC.

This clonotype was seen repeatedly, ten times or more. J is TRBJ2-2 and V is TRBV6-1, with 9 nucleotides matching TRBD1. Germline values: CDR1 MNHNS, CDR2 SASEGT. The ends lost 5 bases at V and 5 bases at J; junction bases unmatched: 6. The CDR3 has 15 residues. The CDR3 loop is CASSTGTGMTGELFF. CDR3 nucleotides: TGTGCCAGCAGTACCGGGACAGGGATGACCGGGGAGCTGTTTTTT.

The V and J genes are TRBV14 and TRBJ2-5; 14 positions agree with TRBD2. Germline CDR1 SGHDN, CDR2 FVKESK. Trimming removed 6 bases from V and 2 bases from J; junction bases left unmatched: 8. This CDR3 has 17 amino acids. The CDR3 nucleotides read TGTGCCAGCAGTCGTCGCTGGACTAGCGGGGGGCAAGAGACCCAGTACTTC. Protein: CASSRRWTSGGQETQYF.

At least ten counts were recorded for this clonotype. The CDR3 sequence is CASSPGQSYEQYF. CDR3 coding DNA: TGTGCCAGCAGCCCGGGACAGTCCTACGAGCAGTACTTC. This chain uses TRBV18 with TRBJ2-7, with 7 bases matching TRBD1. This CDR3 is built from 13 residues. The ends lost 8 bases at V and 1 base at J; junction bases unmatched: 5. From germline, CDR1 is KGHSH and CDR2 LQKENI.

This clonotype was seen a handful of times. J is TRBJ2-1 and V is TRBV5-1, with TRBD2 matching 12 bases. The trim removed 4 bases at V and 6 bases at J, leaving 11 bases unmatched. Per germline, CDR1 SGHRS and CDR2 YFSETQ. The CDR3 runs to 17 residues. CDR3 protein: CASSGPRLAGAVNEQFF. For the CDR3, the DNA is TGCGCCAGCAGCGGACCGCGACTAGCGGGAGCGGTCAATGAGCAGTTCTTC. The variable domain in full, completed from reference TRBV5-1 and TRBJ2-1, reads KAGVTQTPRYLIKTRGQQVTLSCSPISGHRSVSWYQQTPGQGLQFLFEYFSETQRNKGNFPGRFSGRQFSNSRSEMNVSTLELGDSALYLCASSGPRLAGAVNEQFFGPGTRLTVL.

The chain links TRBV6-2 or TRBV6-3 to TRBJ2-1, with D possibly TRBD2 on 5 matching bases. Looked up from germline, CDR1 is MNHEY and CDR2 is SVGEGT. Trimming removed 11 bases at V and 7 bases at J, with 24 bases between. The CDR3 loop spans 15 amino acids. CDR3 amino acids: CACRIGVQRRNEQFF. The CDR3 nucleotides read TGTGCCTGCCGTATTGGGGTTCAGCGGAGGAATGAGCAGTTCTTC.

This CDR3 is CATSRGVLPRADTQYF. CDR3 nucleotides: TGTGCCACCAGCAGGGGAGTACTTCCTAGGGCAGATACGCAGTATTTT. The genes are TRBV15 and TRBJ2-3; maybe TRBD2 (5 bases). CDR3 size: 16 residues. The germline CDR1 and CDR2 sequences are LNHNV and YYDKDF (reference sequence). The V end lost 3 bases, the J end lost 4 bases, and 17 bases lay between the germline ends.

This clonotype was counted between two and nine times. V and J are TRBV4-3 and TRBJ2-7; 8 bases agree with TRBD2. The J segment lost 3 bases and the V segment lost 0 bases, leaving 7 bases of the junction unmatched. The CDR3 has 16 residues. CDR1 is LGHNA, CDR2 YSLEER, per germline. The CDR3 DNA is TGCGCCAGCAGCCAAGAGGCGGATAGCGGGATCTACGAGCAGTACTTC. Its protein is CASSQEADSGIYEQYF.

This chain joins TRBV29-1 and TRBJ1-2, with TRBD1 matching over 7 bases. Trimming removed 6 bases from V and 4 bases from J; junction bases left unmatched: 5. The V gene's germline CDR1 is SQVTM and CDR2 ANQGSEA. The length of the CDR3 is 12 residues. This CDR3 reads CSVRQGLYGYTF. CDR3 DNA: TGCAGCGTACGACAGGGCCTCTATGGCTACACCTTC.

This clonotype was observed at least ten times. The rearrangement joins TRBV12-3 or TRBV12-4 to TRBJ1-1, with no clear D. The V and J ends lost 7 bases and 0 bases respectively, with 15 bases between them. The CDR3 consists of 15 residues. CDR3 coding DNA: TGTGCCAGCATCACAAGAAGGGTGATGAACACTGAAGCTTTCTTT. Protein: CASITRRVMNTEAFF.

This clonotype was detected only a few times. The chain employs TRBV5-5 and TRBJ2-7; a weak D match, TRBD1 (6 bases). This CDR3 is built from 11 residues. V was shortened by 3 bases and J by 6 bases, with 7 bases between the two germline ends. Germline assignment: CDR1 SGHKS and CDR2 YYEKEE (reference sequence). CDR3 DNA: TGTGCCAGCAGCTCACAGGGCGAGCAGTACTTC. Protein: CASSSQGEQYF.

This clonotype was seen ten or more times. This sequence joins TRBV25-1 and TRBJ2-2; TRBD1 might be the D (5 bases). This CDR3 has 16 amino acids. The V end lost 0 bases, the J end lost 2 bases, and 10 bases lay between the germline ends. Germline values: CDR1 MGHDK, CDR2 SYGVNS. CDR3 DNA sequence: TGTGCCAGCAGTGAATATGGACAAGTTAACACCGGGGAGCTGTTTTTT. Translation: CASSEYGQVNTGELFF. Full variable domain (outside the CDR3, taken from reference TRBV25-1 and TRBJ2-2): EADIYQTPRYLVIGTGKKITLECSQTMGHDKMYWYQQDPGMELHLIHYSYGVNSTEKGDLSSESTVSRIRTEHFPLTLESARPSHTSQYLCASSEYGQVNTGELFFGEGSRLTVL.